The rows below give T cell receptor beta chains drawn from one sample of a study of blood T cells in healthy people across ages. TCRdb analysed the 5' RACE reads with MiXCR anew, one entry per CDR3 protein. In the table there are fewer than 900,000 distinct CDR3 sequences, approximately 39% of which are singletons. The sample was blood. These receptors all stem from a woman between 55 and 75 years old in good health. CDR3s include the opening cysteine and the closing phenylalanine or tryptophan. The order of the fields is V gene, clone size, D gene, J gene, CDR3 DNA, CDR3 protein. The D gene is left open where the match is weak. For some rows the clone size is stated as once, few or many, or as a class when expanded; others skip it.

v_gene: TRBV5-1; abundance: NA; d_gene: NA; j_gene: TRBJ2-5; CDR3nt: TGCGCCAGCAGCTTGGACGAAGCTAGCGAGACCCAGTACTTC; CDR3aa: CASSLDEASETQYF
v_gene: TRBV5-1; abundance: NA; d_gene: TRBD1; j_gene: TRBJ2-7; CDR3nt: TGCGCCAGCAGCCCCCCGGGGCAGGGGGCTGTATACGAGCAGTACTTC; CDR3aa: CASSPPGQGAVYEQYF
v_gene: TRBV7-2; abundance: NA; d_gene: NA; j_gene: TRBJ2-6; CDR3nt: TGTGCCAGCAGCTTAGTTTGGAGGTTTTGGGGCTCTGGGGCCAACGTCCTGACTTTC; CDR3aa: CASSLVWRFWGSGANVLTF
v_gene: TRBV6-2/TRBV6-3; abundance: NA; d_gene: TRBD2; j_gene: TRBJ2-1; CDR3nt: TGTGCCAGTCAACTAGCGGGAGGGGATGAGCAGTTCTTC; CDR3aa: CASQLAGGDEQFF
v_gene: TRBV27; abundance: NA; d_gene: TRBD2; j_gene: TRBJ2-1; CDR3nt: TGTGCCAGCATAGGAAGCGGGGGCGGGAGGGAGACCCAGTTCTTC; CDR3aa: CASIGSGGGRETQFF
v_gene: TRBV27; abundance: NA; d_gene: NA; j_gene: TRBJ1-6; CDR3nt: TGTGCCAGCAGTTTGGCGGACAGTTATAATTCACCCCTCCACTTT; CDR3aa: CASSLADSYNSPLHF
v_gene: TRBV20-1; abundance: few; d_gene: TRBD1; j_gene: TRBJ2-3; CDR3nt: TGCAGTGGCCAACCCCCGGGACAGGGGTTTACAGATACGCAGTATTTT; CDR3aa: CSGQPPGQGFTDTQYF
v_gene: TRBV29-1; abundance: NA; d_gene: NA; j_gene: TRBJ1-5; CDR3nt: TGCAGCCCGTTCTATCAGCCCCAGCATTTT; CDR3aa: CSPFYQPQHF
v_gene: TRBV4-3; abundance: NA; d_gene: NA; j_gene: TRBJ2-3; CDR3nt: TGCGCCAGCCCCCCGGGGGAAAAAAGCACAGATACGCAGTATTTT; CDR3aa: CASPPGEKSTDTQYF
v_gene: TRBV6-5; abundance: NA; d_gene: TRBD1; j_gene: TRBJ2-1; CDR3nt: TGTGCCAGCAGTTACTCCACAGGGGGAAATGAGCAGTTCTTC; CDR3aa: CASSYSTGGNEQFF
v_gene: TRBV29-1; abundance: many; d_gene: TRBD2; j_gene: TRBJ2-5; CDR3nt: TGCAGCGTTGAAGATGGGACTAGCGGGGTCAGAGAGACCCAGTACTTC; CDR3aa: CSVEDGTSGVRETQYF
v_gene: TRBV6-6; abundance: few; d_gene: NA; j_gene: TRBJ1-5; CDR3nt: TGTGCGAGCACCGGGGGCGCTTGGCAGCCCCAGCATTTT; CDR3aa: CASTGGAWQPQHF
v_gene: TRBV24-1; abundance: NA; d_gene: NA; j_gene: TRBJ1-5; CDR3nt: TGTGCCACCCCTGCAAGTCGAGAGGGGAAGGATCAGCCCCAGCATTTT; CDR3aa: CATPASREGKDQPQHF
v_gene: TRBV2; abundance: NA; d_gene: TRBD1; j_gene: TRBJ1-2; CDR3nt: TGTGCCAGCAGGCCCCCGGCAGGGGGAAACTATGGCTACACCTTC; CDR3aa: CASRPPAGGNYGYTF
v_gene: TRBV5-1; abundance: few; d_gene: TRBD2; j_gene: TRBJ2-3; CDR3nt: TGCGCCACTAGAGCGGGAGGGCCCACAGATACGCAGTATTTT; CDR3aa: CATRAGGPTDTQYF
v_gene: TRBV29-1; abundance: many; d_gene: TRBD2; j_gene: TRBJ2-1; CDR3nt: TGCAGCGTTGGTGAGACTAGCGGGAGTGGTGAGCAGTTCTTC; CDR3aa: CSVGETSGSGEQFF
v_gene: TRBV12-3/TRBV12-4; abundance: NA; d_gene: NA; j_gene: TRBJ2-1; CDR3nt: TGTGCCAGCAGTCATGGACAGAATTACAATGAGCAGTTCTTC; CDR3aa: CASSHGQNYNEQFF
v_gene: TRBV19; abundance: NA; d_gene: NA; j_gene: TRBJ2-4; CDR3nt: TGTGCCAGTAGTATGGGGGTGGACAAAAACATTCAGTACTTC; CDR3aa: CASSMGVDKNIQYF
v_gene: TRBV7-2; abundance: NA; d_gene: TRBD2; j_gene: TRBJ2-7; CDR3nt: TGTGCCAGCAGCTTTCGACTAGCGGGGGTTGGTGGGGTCGAGCAGTACTTC; CDR3aa: CASSFRLAGVGGVEQYF
v_gene: TRBV6-6; abundance: NA; d_gene: TRBD2; j_gene: TRBJ2-7; CDR3nt: TGTGCCAGCAGTTACGTAGCGGGAGGGCGGTACGAGCAGTACTTC; CDR3aa: CASSYVAGGRYEQYF
v_gene: TRBV9; abundance: many; d_gene: TRBD1; j_gene: TRBJ2-5; CDR3nt: TGTGCCAGCAGCGTCCCGAGGACAGGAGGTCAAGAGACCCAGTACTTC; CDR3aa: CASSVPRTGGQETQYF
v_gene: TRBV29-1; abundance: many; d_gene: NA; j_gene: TRBJ2-7; CDR3nt: TGCAGCGTTGGGAGGGACTCCTACGAGCAGTACTTC; CDR3aa: CSVGRDSYEQYF
v_gene: TRBV7-2; abundance: NA; d_gene: TRBD2; j_gene: TRBJ2-5; CDR3nt: TGTGCCAGCAAGAGAAGCGGGGGGGAAATCAATGAGCAGTACTTC; CDR3aa: CASKRSGGEINEQYF
v_gene: TRBV5-1; abundance: NA; d_gene: NA; j_gene: TRBJ2-5; CDR3nt: TGCGCTAGCAGCCTTGGCGGAGCGGGACAAGGGACCCAGTACTTC; CDR3aa: CASSLGGAGQGTQYF
v_gene: TRBV7-2; abundance: many; d_gene: NA; j_gene: TRBJ2-2; CDR3nt: TGTGCCAGCAGCTTACAAGGGGCCGGGGAGCTGTTTTTT; CDR3aa: CASSLQGAGELFF
v_gene: TRBV4-3; abundance: few; d_gene: NA; j_gene: TRBJ2-2; CDR3nt: TGCGCCAGCAGCCCAGTCGGGGACACCGGGGAGCTGTTTTTT; CDR3aa: CASSPVGDTGELFF
v_gene: TRBV4-3; abundance: NA; d_gene: NA; j_gene: TRBJ1-4; CDR3nt: TGCGCCAGCAGTCCGAAACCGGGAGAAAAACTGTTTTTT; CDR3aa: CASSPKPGEKLFF
v_gene: TRBV12-3/TRBV12-4; abundance: NA; d_gene: NA; j_gene: TRBJ2-4; CDR3nt: TGTGCCAGCCGAGGGCAAGCCAAAAACATTCAGTACTTC; CDR3aa: CASRGQAKNIQYF